This T cell receptor beta chain was recovered during a study of cytomegalovirus exposure and HLA in healthy donors. Study conclusions and caveats: Later, an analysis showed that TCR beta chains associated with HLA were more clonally expanded than others that were equally common. A reported reduction in N-insertions relative to the approximately 600-donor mean was seen in an Asian-associated ancestry cluster in a later analysis. Earlier analysis found most TCR beta V segments productive about 87% or about 30% of the time. Researchers counted over 150 TCR beta chains as cytomegalovirus-associated.

13 Jbeta primers and 60 Vbeta primers were used for the PCR. The protocol was immunoSEQ multiplex PCR, while the TCRdb copy is restricted to in-frame clones and leaves out a portion. Here the sample spans about 130,000 clones, around 85% being singletons. CDR3 length: 14 residues. After removal of 3 bases from V and 1 base from J, the junction contained 3 bases not matched to a gene. From germline, CDR1 is GTSNPN and CDR2 SVGIG (reference sequence). This clone has more than one count but fewer than ten. The antigen is undetermined. This chain connects TRBV30 to TRBJ1-1, with TRBD1 matching 9 bases. This TCR was recovered from a woman in her thirties in good health and CMV-seropositive. The source material was PBMCs. The CDR3 loop reads CAWSPGQGNTEAFF. The CDR3 region has the DNA TGTGCCTGGAGCCCGGGACAGGGGAACACTGAAGCTTTCTTT.